Below, one T cell receptor beta chain is given with its context. These data belong to a study of blood T cell repertoires in COVID-19. The overall study: Nucleic acid was either cDNA or gDNA, and it came from T cells, B-cell-depleted T cells, or PBMCs.

In the authors' workflow: From reference gene primer amplification, estimates of nucleated cell counts were derived. Using immunoSEQ multiplex PCR, the repertoire was profiled, and TCRdb retains in-frame clones only, with some absent. D and trimming come from the DNA, and the V and J calls and clone size come from that table. The sample has roughly 300,000 clones, about 88% seen once; the top ten hold more than 0.8%. Cohorts were assigned according to the clinical history that participants reported. Among Cohort 3 donors, those recovered had two negative PCRs, clearance, or symptom resolution. Per germline, CDR1 SGHVS and CDR2 FQNEAQ. The ends were cut back, 0 bases at V and 4 bases at J, with 12 bases in the middle. This CDR3 has 15 residues.

This receptor was identified in a woman aged 25 to 45 who had recovered from COVID-19. Sequences were obtained from PBMCs or T cells enriched from blood (not recorded which). This chain uses TRBV7-8 with TRBJ1-2; possible D gene TRBD1, 6 bases. The CDR3 sequence: CASSLARTDVYGYTF. The CDR3 nucleotides are TGTGCCAGCAGCTTAGCCCGGACAGATGTCTATGGCTACACCTTC.